This T cell receptor beta chain was captured by sequencing in a study of blood T cell repertoires in COVID-19. Assay: immunoSEQ multiplex PCR; the TCRdb copy retains only in-frame clones and omits some. Of 150,000 to 200,000 clones detected, about 83% appear once; the ten largest clones hold about 9.3%. V dropped 1 base and J dropped 4 bases, with 8 bases sitting between them. The germline CDR1 and CDR2 sequences are LGHDT and YNNKEL (reference sequence). This CDR3 spans 14 amino acids. The V and J genes are TRBV3-1 (or the pseudogene TRBV3-2) and TRBJ1-5, with D unresolved. This receptor was obtained from a woman in her 70s with COVID-19, enrolled during active disease. The sample was peripheral blood. The CDR3 loop reads CASSQGTPNQPQHF. The CDR3 DNA reads TGTGCCAGCAGCCAAGGCACACCGAATCAGCCCCAGCATTTT.